Below, 31 T cell receptor beta chains from the same sample are listed, as sequenced in a study of CD8 T cells in ankylosing spondylitis. The study, taken as a whole, reports: In ankylosing spondylitis blood, a motif of about eight highly homologous TCR beta variants appeared characteristic.

TCRdb reprocessed the 5' RACE reads via MiXCR and lists one record per CDR3 protein. Of over 600,000 distinct CDR3 sequences in the sample, around 20% were seen once. For these receptors, no antigen is known. Sequencing was done on a sample of blood, either unsorted or a sorted T cell fraction (not recorded which). The origin of the receptors is a male donor with ankylosing spondylitis.

The rearrangement links TRBV20-1 to TRBJ1-1; D possibly corresponds to TRBD1 (5 bases). Per the germline V gene, CDR1 is DFQATT and CDR2 is SNEGSKA (reference sequence). This CDR3 is 17 amino acids long. V was trimmed by 0 bases and J by 5 bases, leaving 22 bases between them. The DNA of the CDR3 is TGCAGTGCTAGAGATCGGGGGGGACTCAGAAAGGGGACTGAAGCTTTCTTT. Translating it yields CSARDRGGLRKGTEAFF.

The J gene is TRBJ2-7, the V gene TRBV7-2; D possibly corresponds to TRBD1 (5 bases). The CDR3 spans 12 residues. Germline assignment: CDR1 SGHTA and CDR2 FQGNSA. Trimming took off 5 bases at V and 6 bases at J, with 11 bases between the two ends. The CDR3 sequence is CASSTGHFEQYF. CDR3 bases: TGTGCCAGCAGCACCGGACATTTCGAGCAGTACTTC.

This clonotype was recorded a few times. The chain links TRBV20-1 to TRBJ1-5, with 8 bases that match TRBD1. The V gene's germline CDR1 is DFQATT and CDR2 SNEGSKA (reference sequence). The CDR3 consists of 15 residues. The ends lost 6 bases at V and 2 bases at J; junction bases unmatched: 9. The CDR3, as DNA: TGCAGTGCGCGAGGACAGGGTGGCGGCAATCAGCCCCAGCATTTT. This translates into CSARGQGGGNQPQHF.

This clonotype was seen only a few times. This chain joins TRBV7-3 and TRBJ2-2; D may be TRBD1 or TRBD2 (5 bases each). The CDR3 covers 16 residues. V lost 3 bases, J lost 3 bases, and 14 bases lay in between. Germline V lookup: CDR1 SGHTA, CDR2 FQGTGA. CDR3 loop: CASSLGPAVYTGELFF. The DNA of the CDR3 is TGTGCCAGCAGCTTGGGACCGGCGGTCTACACCGGGGAGCTGTTTTTT.

This clonotype was counted between two and nine times. The chain has TRBV4-1 and TRBJ1-3; D is uncertain. Germline CDR1 is MGHRA and CDR2 is YSYEKL. This CDR3 contains 16 residues. Trimming took 1 base from V and 0 from J, leaving 10 bases between them. The CDR3 DNA is TGCGCCAGCAGCCAAGTTACGGTCCTCTCTGGAAACACCATATATTTT. Translated: CASSQVTVLSGNTIYF.

V gene TRBV6-5 combines with J gene TRBJ1-5, with 10 nucleotides matching TRBD1. The V and J ends lost 2 bases and 5 bases, in that order; junction bases with no gene match: 6. The CDR3 spans 16 residues. Germline V gene sequence: CDR1 MNHEY, CDR2 SVGAGI. CDR3 sequence: CASSYARDRGDQPQHF. The CDR3 DNA is TGTGCCAGCAGTTACGCTCGGGACAGGGGTGATCAGCCCCAGCATTTT.

The chain uses TRBV12-3 or TRBV12-4 and TRBJ2-1, with TRBD2 matching 8 bases. The trim removed 6 bases at V and 2 bases at J, leaving 9 bases unmatched. This CDR3 region has 16 residues. The CDR3 loop is CASRSRLAQPYNEQFF. The CDR3 coding sequence is TGTGCCAGCAGGTCTCGACTAGCGCAACCCTACAATGAGCAGTTCTTC.

This clonotype was counted between two and nine times. The chain has TRBV12-3 or TRBV12-4 and TRBJ2-1; no firm D call. The V end was cut by 5 bases, the J end by 12 bases, with 14 bases between. The CDR3 is 12 residues long. CDR3 DNA: TGTGCCAGCAGTCCCAATGGGCCCCTGCAGTTCTTC. This codes for CASSPNGPLQFF.

This clonotype was seen a handful of times. V and J are TRBV25-1 and TRBJ1-4; no definite D call. The germline V gene encodes CDR1 MGHDK and CDR2 SYGVNS. V dropped 5 bases and J dropped 0 bases, with 7 bases sitting between them. The CDR3 has 14 amino acids. The CDR3 protein is CASSHPATNEKLFF. The CDR3 DNA follows: TGTGCCAGCAGTCACCCTGCAACTAATGAAAAACTGTTTTTT. Full variable domain (missing parts from reference TRBV25-1 and TRBJ1-4): EADIYQTPRYLVIGTGKKITLECSQTMGHDKMYWYQQDPGMELHLIHYSYGVNSTEKGDLSSESTVSRIRTEHFPLTLESARPSHTSQYLCASSHPATNEKLFFGSGTQLSVL.

The chain has TRBV5-1 and TRBJ2-1; 9 positions agree with TRBD2. Germline CDR1 SGHRS, CDR2 YFSETQ. The CDR3 consists of 15 residues. The ends lost 4 bases at V and 3 bases at J; junction bases unmatched: 5. The CDR3 loop reads CASSVAGAGYNEQFF. The CDR3 DNA is TGCGCCAGCAGCGTAGCGGGAGCCGGCTACAATGAGCAGTTCTTC.

This clonotype appeared a few times. This chain connects TRBV7-9 to TRBJ1-4, with D hard to call. The CDR3 covers 16 residues. Germline CDR1 is SEHNR and CDR2 is FQNEAQ (reference sequence). The V end was cut by 5 bases, the J end by 8 bases, with 21 bases between. CDR3 in amino acids: CASSPNRGSRREKLFF. The CDR3 DNA is TGTGCCAGCAGCCCGAACCGCGGGTCCCGTCGGGAAAAACTGTTTTTT.

The sample holds a few counts of this clonotype. This rearrangement joins TRBV28 to TRBJ2-5; 7 nucleotides align to TRBD1. The CDR3 is 15 residues long. Trimming at V came to 2 bases and at J to 3 bases, leaving 6 bases not matched to a gene. CDR1 and CDR2 (germline): MDHEN, SYDVKM. The CDR3 DNA reads as TGTGCCAGCAGTTTACCCGGGACAGCCAAAGAGACCCAGTACTTC. Translation: CASSLPGTAKETQYF.

In this sample, this clonotype turned up a few times. The genes are TRBV7-2 and TRBJ2-7, with D possibly TRBD1 on 6 matching bases. The CDR3 has 13 amino acids. Germline V gene sequence: CDR1 SGHTA, CDR2 FQGNSA. Trimming removed 1 base from V and 6 bases from J, with 10 bases in between. The CDR3 reads CASSLGGRGEQYF. The CDR3 nucleotides are TGTGCCAGCAGCTTAGGGGGCAGGGGCGAGCAGTACTTC.

V gene TRBV28 combines with J gene TRBJ2-7; D tentatively reads TRBD1 or TRBD2 (5 bases each). The ends were cut back, 6 bases at V and 5 bases at J, with 17 bases in the middle. The CDR3 length is 14 residues. Germline V gene data show CDR1 as MDHEN and CDR2 as SYDVKM. DNA for the CDR3: TGTGCCAGCAGAATAATCCAGGGAGTCGACGAGCAGTACTTC. Protein product: CASRIIQGVDEQYF.

The chain couples TRBV7-2 to TRBJ2-2, with a tentative D call TRBD2 (5 bases). The CDR3 contains 14 residues. Trimming took 5 bases from V and 5 from J, leaving 12 bases between them. Germline CDR1 SGHTA, CDR2 FQGNSA. DNA of the CDR3: TGTGCCAGCAGCGCCCGAGGGTCGACCGGGGAGCTGTTTTTT. This sequence encodes CASSARGSTGELFF.

This rearrangement joins TRBV30 to TRBJ1-4, with D maybe TRBD1 (6 bases). Trimming removed 5 bases from V and 8 bases from J, with 18 bases in between. The V gene's germline CDR1 is GTSNPN and CDR2 SVGIG (reference sequence). The length of the CDR3 is 14 residues. The CDR3 loop reads CAWARGGLGEKLFF. The CDR3 DNA follows: TGTGCCTGGGCACGAGGGGGGCTAGGGGAAAAACTGTTTTTT.

The CDR3 is CASSSPGGGIYGYTF. As DNA, the CDR3 is TGTGCCAGCAGTTCCCCGGGGGGCGGAATCTATGGCTACACCTTC. V and J are TRBV12-3 or TRBV12-4 and TRBJ1-2; D is possibly TRBD1 (6 bases). V dropped 4 bases and J dropped 4 bases, with 16 bases sitting between them. The CDR3 covers 15 residues.

This clonotype turned up a few times. The rearrangement links TRBV12-3 or TRBV12-4 to TRBJ1-5; D is unclear. The V gene lost 7 bases and the J gene lost 7 bases, with 14 bases spanning the gap. The CDR3 spans 13 residues. The CDR3 sequence: CASTETLGQPQHF. CDR3 nucleotides: TGTGCCAGCACCGAGACCCTCGGGCAGCCCCAGCATTTT.

The chain links TRBV27 to TRBJ2-7, with TRBD2 identical over 10 bases. Germline V lookup: CDR1 MNHEY, CDR2 SMNVEV (reference sequence). Germline trimming cut 6 bases from V and 6 bases from J; bases unmatched to any gene: 8. This CDR3 region has 14 residues. CDR3 bases: TGTGCCAGCAGCCTCTCTCCTAGCGGGAGCGAGCAGTACTTC. Amino acid sequence: CASSLSPSGSEQYF.

The sample holds many counts of this clonotype. The gene calls are TRBV6-5 and TRBJ1-1, with D maybe TRBD1 (6 bases). Germline assignment: CDR1 MNHEY and CDR2 SVGAGI. CDR3 length: 15 residues. The V and J ends lost 0 bases and 2 bases respectively, with 10 bases between them. The CDR3 sequence: CASSYSGASNTEAFF. In DNA form, the CDR3 reads TGTGCCAGCAGTTACTCGGGGGCCTCCAACACTGAAGCTTTCTTT.

This clonotype was counted a few times. This chain joins TRBV29-1 and TRBJ2-7, with TRBD2 identical over 12 bases. The ends lost 4 bases at V and 3 bases at J; junction bases unmatched: 16. The CDR3 totals 18 residues. Germline CDR1 SQVTM, CDR2 ANQGSEA. Here the CDR3 reads CSVVLLGLAGLGVYEQYF. CDR3 nucleotide sequence: TGCAGCGTTGTGTTGTTGGGACTAGCGGGCTTGGGAGTCTACGAGCAGTACTTC.

This clonotype was counted many times. The chain has TRBV2 and TRBJ1-2, with a possible D match to TRBD1 (5 bases). The CDR3 runs 14 residues. V lost 4 bases to trimming and J lost 4 bases, with 13 bases between them. CDR1 is SNHLY, CDR2 FYNNEI, per germline. The CDR3 sequence is CASSVGEVAYGYTF. The CDR3 bases are TGTGCCAGCAGTGTGGGGGAGGTAGCCTATGGCTACACCTTC.

The chain is built from TRBV5-1 and TRBJ1-2, with D possibly being TRBD1 (5 bases). Germline V gene data show CDR1 as SGHRS and CDR2 as YFSETQ. The CDR3 totals 14 residues. Trimming removed 4 bases at V and 7 bases at J, with 17 bases between. The CDR3 region has the DNA TGCGCCAGCAGCCTACCGTGGGGGTCGGGTGGCTACACCTTC. Amino acid sequence: CASSLPWGSGGYTF.

This clonotype was observed many times. This rearrangement joins TRBV20-1 to TRBJ2-7; 7 bases line up with TRBD1. The junction had 5 bases not matched to a gene; V was cut back by 3 bases and J by 0 bases. The CDR3 totals 14 residues. CDR1 DFQATT and CDR2 SNEGSKA come from the germline V gene (reference sequence). CDR3 DNA: TGCAGTGCTAGTGAGACAGGGCTCTCCTACGAGCAGTACTTC. Translating it yields CSASETGLSYEQYF.

This clonotype appeared a few times. The chain couples TRBV20-1 to TRBJ2-3; D is perhaps TRBD2 (7 bases). The CDR3 has 15 amino acids. Germline values: CDR1 DFQATT, CDR2 SNEGSKA (reference sequence). Trimming removed 6 bases from V and 3 bases from J, with 19 bases in between. The CDR3 coding sequence is TGCAGTGCCCCAGAGGGGGGGGGAGGGACAGATACGCAGTATTTT. Protein product: CSAPEGGGGTDTQYF.

This clonotype appeared a few times. V usage is TRBV20-1 and J usage is TRBJ1-5; D possibly corresponds to TRBD1 (5 bases). Trimming cost V 3 bases and J 1 base, with 13 bases left between them. CDR3 size: 15 residues. From germline, CDR1 is DFQATT and CDR2 SNEGSKA (reference sequence). CDR3 sequence: CSAREGSGSNQPQHF. Here the CDR3 DNA reads TGCAGTGCTAGGGAGGGGTCGGGGAGCAATCAGCCCCAGCATTTT.

This clonotype was detected a few times. The gene calls are TRBV27 and TRBJ2-1, with 16 nucleotides matching TRBD2. The germline V gene has CDR1 MNHEY and CDR2 SMNVEV (reference sequence). This CDR3 has 16 amino acids. J gave up 7 bases and V 6 bases, and 6 bases lay outside the gene matches. DNA of the CDR3: TGTGCCAGCAGGCAGGGGACTAGCGGGGGGGTAAATGAGCAGTTCTTC. It specifies CASRQGTSGGVNEQFF.

The J gene is TRBJ2-5, the V gene TRBV3-1; 10 bases fit TRBD2. CDR3 size: 16 residues. Trimming took 3 bases from V and 2 from J; bases not matched to a gene: 6. In germline, CDR1 is LGHDT, CDR2 YNNKEL (reference sequence). The chain's CDR3 is CASSQVSGGHQETQYF. The DNA of the CDR3 is TGTGCCAGCAGCCAGGTTAGCGGGGGGCATCAAGAGACCCAGTACTTC.

This clonotype was observed a few times. The chain couples TRBV7-2 to TRBJ2-1, with 11 bases aligning to TRBD1. The CDR3 is 16 amino acids. Germline trimming cut 5 bases from V and 4 bases from J; bases unmatched to any gene: 7. CDR1 SGHTA and CDR2 FQGNSA come from the germline V gene. CDR3 sequence: CASSPGQGAGYNEQFF. The CDR3 bases are TGTGCCAGCAGCCCCGGACAGGGGGCCGGATACAATGAGCAGTTCTTC.

The chain has TRBV7-2 and TRBJ2-1, with D hard to call. Per germline, CDR1 SGHTA and CDR2 FQGNSA. The CDR3 is 14 amino acids. V was pared by 1 base and J by 8 bases, with 12 bases between. CDR3 coding DNA: TGTGCCAGCAGCTTAGGATTTCGGGCGGATGAGCAGTTCTTC. Translated: CASSLGFRADEQFF.

This clonotype has only a few counts. The J gene is TRBJ2-1, the V gene TRBV20-1, with D perhaps TRBD2 (6 bases). Trimming stripped 3 bases from V and 3 bases from J, with 9 bases between. The CDR3 loop spans 13 amino acids. Germline assignment: CDR1 DFQATT and CDR2 SNEGSKA (reference sequence). DNA of the CDR3: TGCAGTGCTAGCGGGAGCATCTACAATGAGCAGTTCTTC. Its protein product is CSASGSIYNEQFF.